A single sample gave rise to the 28 T cell receptor beta chains below, sequenced in a study of blood T cell repertoires in COVID-19. Here immunoSEQ multiplex PCR was the method, and the copy in TCRdb shows in-frame clones only, minus some. The table records 220,000 or so clones, 84% of them present only once. The sequenced sample was peripheral blood. Every receptor here comes from a woman aged 55-69 years who had recovered from COVID-19.

The chain recombines TRBV6-2 or TRBV6-3 with TRBJ1-5; a weak D match, TRBD1 (6 bases). Trimming removed 5 bases at V and 3 bases at J, with 11 bases between. The length of the CDR3 is 14 residues. Germline CDR1 and CDR2: MNHEY and SVGEGT. The CDR3 is CASSRGQYNQPQHF. Written as DNA, the CDR3 is TGTGCCAGCAGTCGTGGACAGTACAATCAGCCCCAGCATTTT.

V usage is TRBV6-6 and J usage is TRBJ1-3; 9 bases fit TRBD1. The germline V gene encodes CDR1 MNHNY and CDR2 SVGAGI (reference sequence). The junction had 5 bases not matched to a gene; V was cut back by 6 bases and J by 2 bases. The CDR3 sequence is 15 residues long. The CDR3 protein is CASSSRQGAGNTIYF. CDR3 DNA: TGTGCCAGCAGCTCAAGACAGGGGGCTGGAAACACCATATATTTT.

The V and J genes are TRBV2 and TRBJ2-2; the D gene is possibly TRBD1 (5 bases). With 3 bases removed from V and 4 bases from J, the gap between germline ends came to 9 bases. The CDR3 loop spans 14 amino acids. Germline-derived CDR1 and CDR2 are SNHLY and FYNNEI. The CDR3 region is CASSDSQGTGELFF. Written as DNA, the CDR3 is TGTGCCAGCAGTGACAGTCAGGGCACCGGGGAGCTGTTTTTT.

The V gene is TRBV5-4, the J gene TRBJ2-3; D not resolved. Trimming took off 1 base at V and 0 bases at J, with 6 bases between the two ends. The CDR3 length is 14 residues. CDR1 is SGHNT, CDR2 YYREEE, per germline (reference sequence). CDR3 sequence: CASSLQRSTDTQYF. For the CDR3, the DNA is TGTGCCAGCAGCTTGCAGAGGAGCACAGATACGCAGTATTTT.

The chain links TRBV7-8 to TRBJ2-7; TRBD1 might be the D (6 bases). Germline CDR1 is SGHVS and CDR2 is FQNEAQ. V lost 5 bases and J lost 2, with 16 bases in between. This CDR3 has 15 residues. The chain's CDR3 is CASSPHRALPYEQYF. The CDR3 region has the DNA TGTGCCAGCAGCCCTCACAGGGCCCTCCCCTACGAGCAGTACTTC.

The chain has TRBV5-1 and TRBJ2-3, with a weak D call TRBD1 (6 bases). Trimming left V 4 bases short and J 3 bases short, with 15 bases between. From germline, CDR1 is SGHRS and CDR2 YFSETQ. This CDR3 spans 15 amino acids. This CDR3 is CASSPIYRDTDTQYF. DNA of the CDR3: TGCGCCAGCAGCCCAATATACAGGGATACAGATACGCAGTATTTT. Drawing the rest from reference TRBV5-1 and TRBJ2-3, the complete variable domain is KAGVTQTPRYLIKTRGQQVTLSCSPISGHRSVSWYQQTPGQGLQFLFEYFSETQRNKGNFPGRFSGRQFSNSRSEMNVSTLELGDSALYLCASSPIYRDTDTQYFGPGTRLTVL.

V usage is TRBV7-9 and J usage is TRBJ1-1, with TRBD1 matching 8 bases. The CDR3 sequence is 17 residues long. V was pared by 5 bases and J by 0 bases, with 11 bases of the junction left unmatched. Germline-derived CDR1 and CDR2 are SEHNR and FQNEAQ (reference sequence). The chain's CDR3 is CASSTRQGLVLNTEAFF. The CDR3 DNA is TGTGCCAGCAGCACCAGACAGGGGCTCGTTTTGAACACTGAAGCTTTCTTT. The full variable domain, with the rest looked up from reference TRBV7-9 and TRBJ1-1, is DTGVSQNPRHKITKRGQNVTFRCDPISEHNRLYWYRQTLGQGPEFLTYFQNEAQLEKSRLLSDRFSAERPKGSFSTLEIQRTEQGDSAMYLCASSTRQGLVLNTEAFFGQGTRLTVV.

The chain combines TRBV6-5 with TRBJ2-2, with D uncertain. From germline, CDR1 is MNHEY and CDR2 SVGAGI. V dropped 7 bases and J dropped 1 base, with 10 bases sitting between them. The CDR3 spans 14 residues. The CDR3 nucleotides read TGTGCCAGCATCACGTGGCTGAACACCGGGGAGCTGTTTTTT. It codes for CASITWLNTGELFF.

Concerning this clone: Other nucleotide sequences from this sample produce the same CDR3. The chain carries TRBV6-5 and TRBJ2-2; 8 bases line up with TRBD2. Germline loops: CDR1 MNHEY, CDR2 SVGAGI. V was pared by 2 bases and J by 1 base, with 0 bases of the junction left unmatched. CDR3 size: 15 residues. The CDR3 is CASSYSGGNTGELFF. The CDR3 DNA reads TGTGCCAGCAGTTACAGCGGGGGGAACACCGGGGAGCTGTTTTTT.

The chain employs TRBV19 and TRBJ1-2; D is unclear. The V gene's germline CDR1 is LNHDA and CDR2 SQIVND (reference sequence). This CDR3 is 15 amino acids long. Between the trimmed V and J ends, which lost 4 bases and 8 bases, there was a span of 20 bases. CDR3 in amino acids: CASSTHGRTLEGYTF. Written as DNA, the CDR3 is TGTGCCAGTAGTACCCACGGCCGGACTCTGGAGGGCTACACCTTC.

Turning to this clone: The identical CDR3 is also encoded by other nucleotide sequences in the sample. This sequence joins TRBV5-1 and TRBJ1-4, with D possibly matching TRBD1 (6 bases). Between the trimmed V and J ends, which lost 0 bases and 4 bases, there was a span of 10 bases. Germline CDR1 and CDR2: SGHRS and YFSETQ. This CDR3 contains 15 residues. In nucleotides, the CDR3 is TGCGCCAGCAGCTTGGTGGGGGCCGGTAATGAAAAACTGTTTTTT. Translated: CASSLVGAGNEKLFF.

The rearrangement links TRBV11-2 to TRBJ2-5, with D maybe TRBD2 (5 bases). Germline CDR1 reads SGHAT; CDR2 reads FQNNGV. V was cut by 0 bases and J by 9 bases, with 20 bases left in between. The CDR3 has 16 residues. In DNA form, the CDR3 reads TGTGCCAGCAGCTTAGATTATTTCGGCGCGCGGGCGGCCCAGTACTTC. As protein: CASSLDYFGARAAQYF.

V usage is TRBV4-3 and J usage is TRBJ2-2; 11 bases are a match to TRBD2. The CDR3 is made up of 19 amino acids. Trimming took 0 bases from V and 4 from J; bases not matched to a gene: 10. Germline CDR1 LGHNA, CDR2 YSLEER. The chain's CDR3 is CASSQDRASGGRVTGELFF. CDR3 DNA: TGCGCCAGCAGCCAAGATAGGGCTAGCGGGGGGAGAGTCACCGGGGAGCTGTTTTTT.

This chain joins TRBV2 and TRBJ2-4; maybe TRBD2 (5 bases). CDR3 length equals 11 residues. V gave up 6 bases and J gave up 8 bases, with 8 bases separating them. The germline CDR1 and CDR2 sequences are SNHLY and FYNNEI. The CDR3 coding sequence is TGTGCCAGCAGGAGGGATGACATTCAGTACTTC. Amino acids: CASRRDDIQYF. The variable domain in full, completed from reference TRBV2 and TRBJ2-4, reads EPEVTQTPSHQVTQMGQEVILRCVPISNHLYFYWYRQILGQKVEFLVSFYNNEISEKSEIFDDQFSVERPDGSNFTLKIRSTKLEDSAMYFCASRRDDIQYFGAGTRLSVL.

The V call is TRBV27, the J call TRBJ1-4, with 9 bases aligning to TRBD1. Per germline, CDR1 MNHEY and CDR2 SMNVEV (reference sequence). The CDR3 has 13 residues. The junction had 8 bases not matched to a gene; V was cut back by 7 bases and J by 11 bases. The CDR3 loop is CASMRQGDGKLFF. The CDR3 region has the DNA TGTGCCAGCATGAGACAGGGGGATGGCAAACTGTTTTTT. Based on the CDR3 plus reference TRBV27 and TRBJ1-4, the full variable domain is EAQVTQNPRYLITVTGKKLTVTCSQNMNHEYMSWYRQDPGLGLRQIYYSMNVEVTDKGDVPEGYKVSRKEKRNFPLILESPSPNQTSLYFCASMRQGDGKLFFGSGTQLSVL.

The CDR3 DNA is TGTGCCAGCAGTGTAGTGGACAGCGGGGAGCTGTTTTTT. It yields the protein CASSVVDSGELFF. The chain is built from TRBV6-4 and TRBJ2-2; TRBD1 might be the D (6 bases). Trimming left V 4 bases short and J 7 bases short, with 10 bases between. Germline loops: CDR1 MRHNA, CDR2 SNTAGT. The CDR3 is 13 amino acids.

The chain recombines TRBV7-2 with TRBJ2-1; D unclear. Germline CDR1 is SGHTA and CDR2 is FQGNSA. This CDR3 has 11 residues. Trimming took 3 bases from V and 6 from J, leaving 3 bases between them. In DNA, the CDR3 is TGTGCCAGCAGCTTCTTCAATGAGCAGTTCTTC. Amino acids: CASSFFNEQFF.

This clone was observed a single time. The chain is built from TRBV7-9 and TRBJ1-2; 7 bases are shared with TRBD1. Looked up from germline, CDR1 is SEHNR and CDR2 is FQNEAQ (reference sequence). J lost 4 bases, V lost 5 bases, and 7 bases had no gene match. The CDR3 covers 14 residues. This CDR3 reads CASSQLQGSYGYTF. DNA for the CDR3: TGTGCCAGCAGCCAACTACAGGGGAGCTATGGCTACACCTTC.

The chain combines TRBV5-1 with TRBJ2-1, with 11 bases matching TRBD1. CDR1 is SGHRS, CDR2 YFSETQ, per germline. V lost 4 bases and J lost 2; bases outside the gene matches: 5. This CDR3 is 16 amino acids long. The CDR3 DNA reads TGCGCCAGCAGCAGGACAGGGGGCCAGGCCTACAATGAGCAGTTCTTC. Translation gives CASSRTGGQAYNEQFF.

The CDR3 is CASSGGESYEQYF. CDR3 nucleotides: TGTGCCAGCAGTGGGGGGGAGTCCTACGAGCAGTACTTC. The chain has TRBV28 and TRBJ2-7; 7 bases match TRBD2. Per the germline V gene, CDR1 is MDHEN and CDR2 is SYDVKM. This CDR3 has 13 residues. V lost 5 bases and J lost 1; bases outside the gene matches: 2.

The genes are TRBV19 and TRBJ1-2; D might be TRBD1 (6 bases). CDR3 size: 15 residues. Germline values: CDR1 LNHDA, CDR2 SQIVND (reference sequence). Between the trimmed V and J ends, which lost 2 bases and 5 bases, there was a span of 15 bases. The CDR3 region has the DNA TGTGCCAGTAGTATACTTCAAGGCAGGGGATATGGCTACACCTTC. Translation gives CASSILQGRGYGYTF.

This clone showed up just once. J is TRBJ1-3 and V is TRBV7-2; D perhaps matches TRBD1 (5 bases). This CDR3 has 16 residues. Germline loops: CDR1 SGHTA, CDR2 FQGNSA. Trimming stripped 7 bases from V and 2 bases from J, with 18 bases between. CDR3 in amino acids: CASTLSGGAAGNTIYF. For the CDR3, the DNA is TGTGCCAGCACCCTCTCCGGTGGGGCCGCTGGAAACACCATATATTTT.

This clone was seen a handful of times. The chain combines TRBV24-1 with TRBJ1-4; D call uncertain. CDR3 size: 17 residues. The germline V gene encodes CDR1 KGHDR and CDR2 SFDVKD. Trimming removed 0 bases from V and 5 bases from J, with 15 bases in between. The CDR3 spells CATSDLSCPRSNEKLFF. In DNA form, the CDR3 reads TGTGCCACCAGTGATTTGTCTTGCCCCAGGTCCAATGAAAAACTGTTTTTT.

This clone came up a few times. CDR3 DNA sequence: TGTGCCAGCAGTTACTCCAGGTTCGACTCCTACGAGCAGTACTTC. It codes for CASSYSRFDSYEQYF. This chain links TRBV6-2 or TRBV6-3 with TRBJ2-7; D gene ambiguous. CDR1 is MNHEY, CDR2 SVGEGT, per germline. This CDR3 is 15 amino acids long. V was cut by 0 bases and J by 0 bases, with 9 bases left in between.

The chain has TRBV21-1 and TRBJ1-2. TRBV21-1 is recorded as a pseudogene. The CDR3 has 15 amino acids. The CDR3 is CASSTPGNTNYGYTF. CDR3 nucleotide sequence: TGTGCCAGCAGCACCCCGGGAAACACTAACTATGGCTACACCTTC.

The count of this clone is one. The CDR3 loop reads CASSLSREPGANVLTF. The CDR3 DNA sequence: TGTGCCAGCAGCTTAAGCCGGGAACCTGGGGCCAACGTCCTGACTTTC. The chain uses TRBV7-3 and TRBJ2-6, with a possible D match to TRBD2 (5 bases). V was clipped by 1 base and J by 2 bases, with 9 bases between them. In germline, CDR1 is SGHTA, CDR2 FQGTGA. The CDR3 runs 16 residues.

The chain has TRBV10-1 and TRBJ2-1, with D hard to call. The CDR3 extends over 17 amino acids. V dropped 2 bases and J dropped 0 bases, with 14 bases sitting between them. Germline V gene data show CDR1 as WNHNN and CDR2 as SYGVQD (reference sequence). The CDR3 spells CASSENSDKSSYNEQFF. The CDR3 bases are TGCGCCAGCAGTGAGAATTCAGACAAAAGCTCCTACAATGAGCAGTTCTTC.

V gene TRBV7-8 combines with J gene TRBJ1-3; D is unclear. The germline V and J ends were trimmed by 5 bases and 3 bases, with 8 bases remaining between them. Germline V CDR1 and CDR2: SGHVS, FQNEAQ. CDR3 size: 13 residues. The CDR3 loop is CASSPRSGNTIYF. The CDR3, as DNA: TGTGCCAGCAGCCCGCGAAGTGGAAACACCATATATTTT. The complete variable domain, with remaining parts taken from reference TRBV7-8 and TRBJ1-3, reads GAGVSQSPRYKVAKRGQDVALRCDPISGHVSLFWYQQALGQGPEFLTYFQNEAQLDKSGLPSDRFFAERPEGSVSTLKIQRTQQEDSAVYLCASSPRSGNTIYFGEGSWLTVV.